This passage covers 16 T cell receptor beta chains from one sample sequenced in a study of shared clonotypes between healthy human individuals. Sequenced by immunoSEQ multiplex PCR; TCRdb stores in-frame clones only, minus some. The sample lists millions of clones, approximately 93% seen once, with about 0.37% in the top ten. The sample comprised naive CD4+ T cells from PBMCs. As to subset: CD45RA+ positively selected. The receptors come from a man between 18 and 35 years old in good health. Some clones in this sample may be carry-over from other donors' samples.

This CDR3 reads CASSYTGGFNEKLFF. The CDR3 region has the DNA TGTGCCAGCAGTTACACAGGGGGCTTTAATGAAAAACTGTTTTTT. The rearrangement uses TRBV28 and TRBJ1-4; 9 positions match TRBD1. J was trimmed by 4 bases and V by 4 bases; bases with no gene match: 4. CDR1 is MDHEN and CDR2 is SYDVKM in the germline V gene. The CDR3 is 15 amino acids. Using reference TRBV28 and TRBJ1-4 for the parts outside the CDR3, the full variable domain is DVKVTQSSRYLVKRTGEKVFLECVQDMDHENMFWYRQDPGLGLRLIYFSYDVKMKEKGDIPEGYSVSREKKERFSLILESASTNQTSMYLCASSYTGGFNEKLFFGSGTQLSVL.

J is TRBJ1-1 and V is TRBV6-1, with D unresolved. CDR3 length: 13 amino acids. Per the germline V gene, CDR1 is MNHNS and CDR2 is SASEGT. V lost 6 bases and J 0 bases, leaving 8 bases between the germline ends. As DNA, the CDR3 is TGTGCCAGCAGAGTGGGGTTGAACACTGAAGCTTTCTTT. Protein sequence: CASRVGLNTEAFF.

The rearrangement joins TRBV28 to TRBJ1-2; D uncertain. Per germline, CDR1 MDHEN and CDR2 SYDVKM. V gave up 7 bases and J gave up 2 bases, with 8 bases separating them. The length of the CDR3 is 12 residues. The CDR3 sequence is CASIGRNYGYTF. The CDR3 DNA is TGTGCCAGCATCGGGAGAAACTATGGCTACACCTTC.

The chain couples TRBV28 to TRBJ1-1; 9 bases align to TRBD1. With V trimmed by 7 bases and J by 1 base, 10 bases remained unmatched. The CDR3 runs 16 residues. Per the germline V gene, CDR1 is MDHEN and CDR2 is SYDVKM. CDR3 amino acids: CASTVLGTGKNTEAFF. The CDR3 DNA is TGTGCCAGCACCGTTTTGGGGACAGGGAAGAACACTGAAGCTTTCTTT.

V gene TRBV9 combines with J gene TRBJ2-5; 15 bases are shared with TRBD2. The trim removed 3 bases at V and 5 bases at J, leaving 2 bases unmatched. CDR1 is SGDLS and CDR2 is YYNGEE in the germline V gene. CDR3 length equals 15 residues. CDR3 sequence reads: CASSDGLAGGETQYF. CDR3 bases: TGTGCCAGCAGCGACGGACTAGCGGGAGGGGAGACCCAGTACTTC.

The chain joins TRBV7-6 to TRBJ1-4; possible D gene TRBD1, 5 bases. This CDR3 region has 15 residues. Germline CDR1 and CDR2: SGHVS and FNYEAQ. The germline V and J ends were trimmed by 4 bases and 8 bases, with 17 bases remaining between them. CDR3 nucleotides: TGTGCCAGCAGCTCTCCTCGGGGACGGGACGAAAAACTGTTTTTT. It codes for CASSSPRGRDEKLFF.

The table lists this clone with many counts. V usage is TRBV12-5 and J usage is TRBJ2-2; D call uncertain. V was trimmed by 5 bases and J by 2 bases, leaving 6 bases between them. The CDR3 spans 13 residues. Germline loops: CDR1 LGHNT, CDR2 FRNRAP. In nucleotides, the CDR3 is TGTGCTAGTGGTCCTTCAAACACCGGGGAGCTGTTTTTT. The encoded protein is CASGPSNTGELFF. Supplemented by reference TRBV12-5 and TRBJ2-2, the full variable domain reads DARVTQTPRHKVTEMGQEVTMRCQPILGHNTVFWYRQTMMQGLELLAYFRNRAPLDDSGMPKDRFSAEMPDATLATLKIQPSEPRDSAVYFCASGPSNTGELFFGEGSRLTVL.

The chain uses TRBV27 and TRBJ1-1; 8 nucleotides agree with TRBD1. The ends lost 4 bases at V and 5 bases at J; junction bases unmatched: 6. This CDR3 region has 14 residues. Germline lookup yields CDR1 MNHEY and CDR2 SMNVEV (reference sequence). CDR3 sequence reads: CASSWSTGGTEAFF. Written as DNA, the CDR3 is TGTGCCAGCAGTTGGTCCACAGGGGGAACTGAAGCTTTCTTT.

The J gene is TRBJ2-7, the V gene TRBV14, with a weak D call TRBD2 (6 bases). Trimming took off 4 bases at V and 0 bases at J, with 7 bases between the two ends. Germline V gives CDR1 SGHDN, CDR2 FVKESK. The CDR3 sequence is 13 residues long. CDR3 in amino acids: CASSRRDSYEQYF. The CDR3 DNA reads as TGTGCCAGCAGCCGGAGGGACTCCTACGAGCAGTACTTC.

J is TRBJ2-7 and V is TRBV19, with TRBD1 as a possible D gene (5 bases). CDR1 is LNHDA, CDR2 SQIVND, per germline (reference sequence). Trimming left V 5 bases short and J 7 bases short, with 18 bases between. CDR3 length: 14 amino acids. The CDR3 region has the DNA TGTGCCAGTAGTTTGGGTTGGCAGGGTAATGAGCAGTACTTC. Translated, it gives CASSLGWQGNEQYF.

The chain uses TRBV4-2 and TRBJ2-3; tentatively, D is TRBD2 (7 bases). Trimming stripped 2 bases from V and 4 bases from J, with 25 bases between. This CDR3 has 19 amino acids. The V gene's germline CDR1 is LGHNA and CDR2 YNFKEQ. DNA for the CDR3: TGTGCCAGCAGCCAACCACCTGGGGGGCCAGCGGGATCCCCAGATACGCAGTATTTT. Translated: CASSQPPGGPAGSPDTQYF.

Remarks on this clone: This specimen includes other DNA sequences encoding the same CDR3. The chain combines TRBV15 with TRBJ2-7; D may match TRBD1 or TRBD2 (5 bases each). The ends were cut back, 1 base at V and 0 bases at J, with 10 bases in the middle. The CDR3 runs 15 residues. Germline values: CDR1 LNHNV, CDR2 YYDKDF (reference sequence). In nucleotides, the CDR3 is TGTGCCACCAGCAGAGTTGGGGGTAGCTCCTACGAGCAGTACTTC. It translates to CATSRVGGSSYEQYF.

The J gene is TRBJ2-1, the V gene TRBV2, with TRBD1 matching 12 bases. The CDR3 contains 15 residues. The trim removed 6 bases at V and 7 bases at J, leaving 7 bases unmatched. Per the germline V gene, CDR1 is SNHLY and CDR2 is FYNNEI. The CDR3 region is CASSGTGGVENEQFF. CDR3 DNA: TGTGCCAGCAGCGGGACAGGGGGCGTGGAGAATGAGCAGTTCTTC.

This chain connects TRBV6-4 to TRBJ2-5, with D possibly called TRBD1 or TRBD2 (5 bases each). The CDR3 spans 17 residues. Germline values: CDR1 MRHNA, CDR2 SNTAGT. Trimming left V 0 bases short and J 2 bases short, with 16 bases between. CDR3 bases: TGTGCCAGCAGTGACTCGATGAGGGGCGCCGGGCAAGAGACCCAGTACTTC. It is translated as CASSDSMRGAGQETQYF.

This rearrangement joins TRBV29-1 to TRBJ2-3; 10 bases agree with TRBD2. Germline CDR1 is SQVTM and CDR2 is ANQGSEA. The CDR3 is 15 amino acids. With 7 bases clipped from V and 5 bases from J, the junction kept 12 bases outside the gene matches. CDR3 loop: CSGGKLAGVGDTQYF. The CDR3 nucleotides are TGCAGCGGAGGGAAGCTAGCGGGAGTTGGAGATACGCAGTATTTT.

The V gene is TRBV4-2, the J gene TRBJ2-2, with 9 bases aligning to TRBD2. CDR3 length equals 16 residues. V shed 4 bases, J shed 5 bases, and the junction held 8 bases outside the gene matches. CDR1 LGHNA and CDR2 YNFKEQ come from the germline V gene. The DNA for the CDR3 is TGTGCCAGCAGCCTCATTAGCGGGAGTCAAACCGGGGAGCTGTTTTTT. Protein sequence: CASSLISGSQTGELFF.